Sequencing of this TCR beta chain was carried out in a study of shared clonotypes between healthy human individuals (dated by TCRdb to 2020 to 2021). Broadly, across the study: The cohort comprised a couple of women and a few men aged 18 to 49 years. For each donor, CD4 naive and CD4 memory were each run on three plates, CD8 naive on two plates, and CD8 memory on one plate. To estimate repertoire size and how much clonotype sharing occurs between individuals, the study deeply sequenced the blood TCR repertoires of about 5 healthy adults. Different laboratories and diverse techniques were used to prepare libraries and sequence TCR repertoires, to increase sequencing depth and limit assay-specific biases. Per donor, leukapheresis produced somewhere between about 0.94 and 10 billion PBMCs.

Notes on this clone: Its specific antigen is unknown. Per-base quality was not reported, and no clone a single base away is much larger than it.

CDR1 and CDR2, looked up from the germline V gene, are MNHEY and SVGAGI. From cysteine to phenylalanine, the CDR3 is 16 amino acids long. CDR3 DNA is the only sequence kept; it has 48 bases, read in frame from the first base. V drops 0 bases and J drops 0 bases, leaving 12 bases in between. Using the deep immunoSEQ assay, TCR CDR3 regions were amplified from genomic DNA by multiplex PCR. Extracted genomic DNA from each cell subset was spread evenly across all wells of several immunoSEQ 96-well plates, with each plate serving as a replicate. For sorted subsets, around 200 ng genomic DNA, equal to about 30,000 T cell genomes, was loaded into each replicate PCR. The purified libraries were quantified using a Qubit 3.0 fluorometer, sized with a Bioanalyzer 2100, and then quantified again using the KAPA Library Quantification kit. Every immunoSEQ 96-well plate was sequenced on a dedicated single-read 150-cycle Illumina NextSeq 550 flow cell. Turning to the authors' computational methods: The immunoSEQ output contained only junctional sequences without quality scores, so filtering could not match that applied to full-length reads. To assign V/J genes and CDR3, sequences were annotated against IMGT germline references using PyIR, a Python wrapper for IgBLAST v1.9. Reads were filtered out if the reads had weak V/J assignments (E-value above 1e-6), no CDR3, stop codons, out-of-frame junctions, or ambiguous translated residues. V3J clonotypes were defined by identical inferred V gene, J gene, and CDR3 amino acid sequence. Percentage overlap between repertoires was computed as shared unique clonotypes divided by the size of the smaller repertoire. Richness of each repertoire was evaluated using RTK rarefaction, the Chao1 estimator, and Recon v2.1 estimates of unobserved clonotypes. Generation probabilities were computed with OLGA for all TCRbeta clonotypes obtained by the gDNA method from a few donors. The source is immuneACCESS, and TCRdb retained only in-frame sequences with V and J called. Part of the clones is not carried over; for the studies checked, unresolved V genes explain less than half of this, and the remainder is unexplained. The D gene and trimming were derived from the DNA, and the V and J assignments and clone size from that table. The sample profile shows about 980,000 clones; 76% of them were found once. The ten largest account for roughly 1.5% of the sample.

Donors were healthy HIV-negative adults with no recently reported acute infections or vaccinations. All donors were Caucasian adults living in Nashville, Tennessee, USA. Magnetic negative selection was used to enrich CD4+ T cells, after which naive cells were positively selected on CD45RA and the negative fraction became the memory subset. After blood collection by leukapheresis, PBMCs were isolated using Ficoll-Histopaque density gradient centrifugation and then cryopreserved in the vapor phase of liquid nitrogen. Analytical flow cytometry was used to check the purity and quantity of every magnetically sorted T cell population. From each sorted fraction, genomic DNA was isolated and quantified by UV absorbance on a Nanodrop 2000c. The study at large found these results: Because the study included only a small number of donors, the genetic and exposure-history diversity represented was limited. Based on pairwise subsampling, the degree of clonotype sharing among donors was expected to be affected by sequencing depth. Compared with non-shared clonotypes, the clonotypes found in all four sorted-subset donors had higher generation probabilities. Even with the large sequencing depth, rarefaction of the sorted-subset datasets indicated that sequencing was incomplete. Roughly 5.2% of naive CD4, around 3.6% of naive CD8, roughly 2.4% of memory CD4, and around 0.4% of memory CD8 clonotypes were shared across several donors. Sampling was restricted to blood, and TCR repertoires in tissue are likely to differ from TCR repertoires in blood. Naive subsets generally had larger estimated clonotype richness than memory subsets did.

Sequenced: memory CD4+ T cells sorted from blood. This specimen's cell subset or site label, per the study, means: CD45RA-negative fraction. The rearranged chain carries TRBV6-5 and TRBJ2-7; TRBD1 is perhaps the D gene, given 6 matching bases. The clonotype was recovered from a man aged 18 to 35 in good health. The CDR3: CASSYSGWDNSYEQYF. The bases read TGTGCCAGCAGTTACTCTGGATGGGACAACTCCTACGAGCAGTACTTC.